This T cell receptor (beta chain) was sequenced in a study of blood T cell repertoires in COVID-19. The wider study: Italy, Spain and the United States were the sources of the convalescent and acute COVID-19 samples.

Original analysis: Scientists estimated how many nucleated cells there were by amplifying reference gene primers. Profiled with immunoSEQ multiplex PCR; TCRdb holds only in-frame clones, not every one. V and J calls plus clone size are reproduced from that table; the DNA served to infer D and trimming. The sample yields over 200,000 clones, approximately 81% seen once. Unmatched junction bases numbered 2, after V lost 4 bases and J lost 0 bases. Germline lookup yields CDR1 SGHKS and CDR2 YYEKEE (reference sequence). CDR3 length: 14 residues. This TCR was sampled from a woman aged 80 or over with active or convalescent COVID-19. The chain couples TRBV5-5 to TRBJ1-2; TRBD1 matches 8 bases. The specimen sequenced was peripheral blood. CDR3: CASSQGQANYGYTF. The CDR3 DNA reads as TGTGCCAGCAGCCAGGGACAGGCTAACTATGGCTACACCTTC.